The 5 T cell receptor beta chains presented below share a single source sample, sequenced in a study of blood T cell repertoires in COVID-19 (dated by TCRdb to the early 2020s). Libraries were made using the immunoSEQ multiplex PCR assay. The table was pulled from immuneACCESS by TCRdb, which kept in-frame rearrangements only. Such tables lose some clones; where checked, under half of the loss comes from unresolved V genes, and the rest has no known cause. The sample table records about 180,000 clones; over 80% of these occur just once. The ten most abundant clones make up 2.5% to 3% of the sample. The specimen was peripheral blood. Receptors were obtained from an older woman with acute or convalescent COVID-19.

V gene TRBV6-2 or TRBV6-3 combines with J gene TRBJ2-7; 9 bases are shared with TRBD1. V shed 5 bases and J 4 bases; nucleotides not matched to a gene: 9. The V gene's germline CDR1 is MNHEY and CDR2 SVGEGT. This CDR3 has 15 amino acids. The DNA of the CDR3 is TGTGCCAGCAGTAAAGGTGGGACAGGGCTATACGAGCAGTACTTC. Translating it yields CASSKGGTGLYEQYF.

CDR3 nucleotides: TGTGCCAGCAGCTTTAGAGGGCCGGATACGCAGTATTTT. It is translated as CASSFRGPDTQYF. J is TRBJ2-3 and V is TRBV11-2; a weak D match, TRBD2 (5 bases). This CDR3 comprises 13 residues. V gave up 3 bases and J gave up 6 bases, with 10 bases separating them. The germline CDR1 and CDR2 sequences are SGHAT and FQNNGV.

This clone occurred once. The gene calls are TRBV5-5 and TRBJ2-3, with a possible D match to TRBD1 (5 bases). This CDR3 region has 14 residues. CDR1 and CDR2 (germline): SGHKS, YYEKEE (reference sequence). V shed 0 bases and J shed 4 bases, with 9 bases lying between them. The CDR3 is CASSLAGAPDTQYF. The DNA for the CDR3 is TGTGCCAGCAGCTTGGCTGGGGCCCCAGATACGCAGTATTTT.

The chain carries TRBV18 and TRBJ2-1, with 10 bases lining up with TRBD2. CDR3 length: 14 residues. Trimming removed 3 bases from V and 5 bases from J; junction bases left unmatched: 1. Germline lookup yields CDR1 KGHSH and CDR2 LQKENI. The CDR3 DNA follows: TGTGCCAGCTCACCGAGCGGGGGGGACAATGAGCAGTTCTTC. Translated, it gives CASSPSGGDNEQFF.

This clone was found many times. The rearrangement links TRBV2 to TRBJ1-3; D is undetermined. Trimming left V 3 bases short and J 0 bases short, with 6 bases between. This CDR3 contains 14 residues. The germline V gene has CDR1 SNHLY and CDR2 FYNNEI. CDR3 in DNA: TGTGCCAGCAGTGAGGCGGACTCTGGAAACACCATATATTTT. Its protein is CASSEADSGNTIYF. The full variable domain, with the rest looked up from reference TRBV2 and TRBJ1-3, is EPEVTQTPSHQVTQMGQEVILRCVPISNHLYFYWYRQILGQKVEFLVSFYNNEISEKSEIFDDQFSVERPDGSNFTLKIRSTKLEDSAMYFCASSEADSGNTIYFGEGSWLTVV.